The entry below gives a single TCR beta chain sequence along with its context. This entry belongs to a study of CD4 and CD8 cells across lung adenocarcinoma regions. This CDR3 has 15 residues. CDR1 and CDR2 from the germline V gene are MNHNS and SASEGT. Each CDR3 protein is one row after TCRdb ran MiXCR on the PCR reads. There are around 6,800 distinct CDR3 sequences in the sample; over 50% occur only once, and roughly 40% lies in the top ten. Localized lung adenocarcinoma, a non-small cell lung cancer, affected the donors. The sequence was obtained from a male donor with lung adenocarcinoma. The CD4 and CD8 labels of this study may be unreliable. The chain employs TRBV6-1 and TRBJ2-2, with TRBD2 as a possible D gene (5 bases). The J call is uncertain, as TRBJ2-3 better fits the DNA end. The sample taken for sequencing was CD8+ T cells from the center of a lung tumor. The CDR3 loop reads CARGSRGASTEKQYF. DNA of the CDR3: TGTGCCAGGGGCAGCCGGGGTGCGAGCACCGAGAAGCAGTATTTT.